This TCR beta chain was sequenced for a study of blood T cell repertoires in COVID-19. Data came from immunoSEQ multiplex PCR; TCRdb stores just in-frame clones and leaves some out. The sample lists 200,000 to 250,000 clones, approximately 84% occurring once. Germline-derived CDR1 and CDR2 are SGHDT and YYEEEE. This CDR3 has 17 residues. Trimming removed 4 bases from V and 0 bases from J; junction bases left unmatched: 12. This TCR derives from a woman between 45 and 65 years old with active or convalescent COVID-19. This chain joins TRBV5-6 and TRBJ2-5, with TRBD2 identical over 7 bases. Sequencing used peripheral blood. The DNA for the CDR3 is TGTGCCAGCAGCGAGTTACTAGCGCTTCGGTACCAAGAGACCCAGTACTTC. It specifies CASSELLALRYQETQYF.